The 15 T cell receptor beta chains below come from one sample, sequenced in a study of CD8 T cells in ankylosing spondylitis. TCRdb used MiXCR to reprocess the 5' RACE reads, holding one entry per CDR3 protein. The table has around 230,000 distinct CDR3 sequences, 8% to 10% seen once; the top ten hold more than 4%. Material for sequencing was blood, either unsorted or a sorted T cell fraction (not recorded which). Source of these receptors: a female donor with ankylosing spondylitis or in good health (not recorded which).

This clonotype has more than one count but fewer than ten. The J gene is TRBJ1-2, the V gene TRBV30, with D uncertain. The CDR3 contains 14 residues. Germline CDR1 and CDR2: GTSNPN and SVGIG (reference sequence). Trimming took off 0 bases at V and 8 bases at J, with 16 bases between the two ends. The CDR3 region has the DNA TGTGCCTGGAGTGTACTACGCGGGAATCTAGGCTACACCTTC. It translates to CAWSVLRGNLGYTF.

This clonotype was picked up many times. This chain connects TRBV5-1 to TRBJ1-5, with TRBD1 as a possible D gene (6 bases). The germline V gene has CDR1 SGHRS and CDR2 YFSETQ. There are 15 residues in the CDR3. V was shortened by 0 bases and J by 3 bases, with 10 bases between the two germline ends. The CDR3 nucleotides read TGCGCCAGCAGCTTGGACGCAGGGGTCAATCAGCCCCAGCATTTT. Protein sequence: CASSLDAGVNQPQHF.

This clonotype was recorded many times. This chain uses TRBV12-3 or TRBV12-4 with TRBJ1-3; D call uncertain. V was cut by 3 bases and J by 8 bases, with 11 bases left in between. This CDR3 has 13 amino acids. The CDR3 DNA sequence: TGTGCCAGCAGTTTTCCGGGTACTCACACCATATATTTT. Translation gives CASSFPGTHTIYF.

This clonotype occurred many times. This rearrangement joins TRBV5-1 to TRBJ2-7; 9 bases map to TRBD2. The V gene's germline CDR1 is SGHRS and CDR2 YFSETQ. The CDR3 runs to 15 residues. The V segment lost 1 base and the J segment 3 bases; nucleotides outside the gene matches: 5. DNA of the CDR3: TGCGCCAGCAGCTTGAAGCCTAGCGGGAACTACGAGCAGTACTTC. It translates to CASSLKPSGNYEQYF.

The gene calls are TRBV2 and TRBJ2-7; D perhaps matches TRBD2 (5 bases). This CDR3 has 13 residues. Germline V gene lookup returns CDR1 SNHLY and CDR2 FYNNEI. Trimming took off 4 bases at V and 2 bases at J, with 9 bases between the two ends. CDR3 DNA: TGTGCCAGCAGTGTCAGGAGGACCTACGAGCAGTACTTC. This translates into CASSVRRTYEQYF. The variable domain in full, with the rest retrieved from reference TRBV2 and TRBJ2-7, is EPEVTQTPSHQVTQMGQEVILRCVPISNHLYFYWYRQILGQKVEFLVSFYNNEISEKSEIFDDQFSVERPDGSNFTLKIRSTKLEDSAMYFCASSVRRTYEQYFGPGTRLTVT.

This clonotype was found many times. The chain recombines TRBV10-3 with TRBJ2-1; D may correspond to TRBD1 or TRBD2 (6 bases each). Trimming pared 11 bases from V and 5 bases from J, leaving 19 bases between. Germline V gene lookup returns CDR1 ENHRY and CDR2 SYGVKD. The CDR3 is 14 amino acids. CDR3 coding DNA: TGTGCCTCGCGAGGGGGGCCATCGGACAATGAGCAGTTCTTC. It translates to CASRGGPSDNEQFF.

Many counts were recorded for this clonotype. The rearrangement uses TRBV20-1 and TRBJ2-1; the match to TRBD2 covers 12 bases. V dropped 1 base and J dropped 2; count of bases not matched to a gene: 6. Germline CDR1 reads DFQATT; CDR2 reads SNEGSKA (reference sequence). The CDR3 runs to 17 residues. Here the CDR3 DNA reads TGCAGTGCTAGAGTGTTGGGACTAGCGGGCCCCTACAATGAGCAGTTCTTC. It codes for CSARVLGLAGPYNEQFF.

This clonotype was recorded at least ten times. The rearrangement joins TRBV29-1 to TRBJ2-7, with D maybe TRBD2 (5 bases). V lost 5 bases, J lost 3 bases, and 17 bases lay in between. CDR3 length equals 14 residues. From germline, CDR1 is SQVTM and CDR2 ANQGSEA. The chain's CDR3 is CSVREGDLFYEQYF. The DNA of the CDR3 is TGCAGCGTTCGAGAGGGAGACCTCTTCTACGAGCAGTACTTC.

The sample holds a few counts of this clonotype. This chain uses TRBV6-5 with TRBJ1-2, with 7 nucleotides matching TRBD1. Per the germline V gene, CDR1 is MNHEY and CDR2 is SVGAGI. This CDR3 has 14 residues. V lost 0 bases and J lost 4; bases outside the gene matches: 2. This CDR3 is CASSYSRTGYGYTF. As DNA, the CDR3 is TGTGCCAGCAGTTACTCGAGGACAGGCTATGGCTACACCTTC.

The rearrangement uses TRBV6-2 or TRBV6-3 and TRBJ2-7; TRBD1 or TRBD2 may be the D gene (5 bases each). The CDR3 is 13 residues long. CDR1 MNHEY and CDR2 SVGEGT come from the germline V gene. Deletions cut 0 bases from V and 4 bases from J, with 7 bases between. Here the CDR3 DNA reads TGTGCCAGCAGTTACTCGAGGGGATACGAGCAGTACTTC. It yields the protein CASSYSRGYEQYF.

As for this clonotype: One end of the junction is discordant with germline, which a read error may explain. V usage is TRBV30 and J usage is TRBJ2-3, with 11 bases aligning to TRBD2. CDR1 and CDR2 from the germline V gene are GTSNPN and SVGIG (reference sequence). This CDR3 region has 18 residues. The CDR3 DNA is TGTGCCAGGAGGGGTCTGGGTCTAGCGGGGGGCTTCACAGATACGCAGTATTTT. As protein: CARRGLGLAGGFTDTQYF.

The count of this clonotype is one. The chain links TRBV15 to TRBJ2-7, with D possibly being TRBD1 (5 bases). The germline CDR1 and CDR2 sequences are LNHNV and YYDKDF (reference sequence). There are 12 residues in the CDR3. CDR3 sequence: CNFLGQYLEQYF. The CDR3 DNA is TGTAATTTCTTGGGGCAGTATCTGGAGCAGTACTTC.

This clonotype was counted at least ten times. This chain joins TRBV12-3 or TRBV12-4 and TRBJ1-3; D unclear. With 5 bases removed from V and 2 bases from J, the gap between germline ends came to 10 bases. This CDR3 spans 14 amino acids. The CDR3, as DNA: TGTGCCAGCAGTCCTTATTCAACTGGAAACACCATATATTTT. Its translation is CASSPYSTGNTIYF.

This clonotype was counted only a few times. The chain carries TRBV20-1 and TRBJ1-1; D is ambiguous. CDR1 is DFQATT and CDR2 is SNEGSKA in the germline V gene (reference sequence). The V gene lost 5 bases and the J gene lost 1 base, with 11 bases spanning the gap. The CDR3 runs to 13 residues. The CDR3 DNA is TGCAGTGCTCCGAGGGCGGGGAACACTGAAGCTTTCTTT. Its protein product is CSAPRAGNTEAFF.

There are a few counts of this clonotype. The chain combines TRBV27 with TRBJ2-3, with 10 bases lining up with TRBD2. The germline gives CDR1 MNHEY, CDR2 SMNVEV (reference sequence). The CDR3 runs 14 residues. Trimming cost V 6 bases and J 6 bases; bases outside gene matches: 6. This CDR3 reads CASRLAGRTDTQYF. In DNA, the CDR3 is TGTGCCAGCAGACTAGCGGGGAGAACGGATACGCAGTATTTT.